This T cell receptor (beta chain) is drawn from a study of human T cells and chemical hapten exposure. Study-level background: Patients, a majority of them female, were diagnosed with alopecia areata, totalis or universalis.

TCRdb reprocessed the RACE reads with MiXCR, giving one entry per CDR3 protein. The repertoire holds 33,000 or so distinct CDR3 sequences, with less than 15% as singletons. CDR1 is MDHEN and CDR2 is SYDVKM in the germline V gene. The trim removed 5 bases at V and 3 bases at J, leaving 7 bases unmatched. This CDR3 contains 14 residues. In its sample, this clonotype was seen many times. Antigen specificity is unknown. Time point denoted: pre-sensitization, week 0. The treatment was: therapeutic diphenylcyclopropenone sensitization with weekly scalp DPC. It was unfractionated whole blood from which total RNA was extracted. Study findings and constraints: It was expanded TCRs that formed significantly more large CDR3 similarity clusters than controls did. TCRs above 1 in 1000 frequency stayed constant with DPC sensitization.

The source was whole blood, collected in connection with sensitization to the hapten diphenylcyclopropenone (DPC). The receptor comes from a woman aged 40 to 50 with alopecia areata. Some clones in this sample may be carry-over from other donors' samples. The chain uses TRBV28 and TRBJ2-7; 7 bases map to TRBD1. The CDR3 DNA sequence: TGTGCCAGCAGTACCGGGACAGTTGTCTACGAGCAGTACTTC. Protein: CASSTGTVVYEQYF.